Detailed here is one TCR beta chain. The antigen remains unidentified. The data were taken from a study of cytomegalovirus exposure and HLA in healthy donors. Overall study: Early released data comprised around 80 million unique TCRs from HLA-typed donors.

PCR amplification relied on 60 Vbeta primers (plus 13 Jbeta primers). Assay used: immunoSEQ multiplex PCR; TCRdb lists only in-frame clones, some missing. The sample carries approximately 150,000 clones, 71% recorded once. When sampled, the donors appeared nominally healthy, though they likely had unrecorded immune exposures. The CDR3 is 13 residues long. Germline V lookup: CDR1 SGHAT, CDR2 FQDESV (reference sequence). Study-wide points: A later analysis reportedly identified an Asian-associated ancestry cluster as carrying fewer N-insertions than the roughly 720-donor mean.

This TCR was recovered from a woman aged 25-40 years in good health and CMV-seronegative. The sequenced sample consisted of PBMCs. The chain carries TRBV11-1 and TRBJ2-5; tentative D call: TRBD1 (5 bases). The last part of the DNA fits TRBJ2-7 better; the J call may be wrong. CDR3 amino acids: CASAWGNTYEQYF. The CDR3 bases are TGTGCCAGCGCCTGGGGCAATACGTACGAGCAGTACTTC.